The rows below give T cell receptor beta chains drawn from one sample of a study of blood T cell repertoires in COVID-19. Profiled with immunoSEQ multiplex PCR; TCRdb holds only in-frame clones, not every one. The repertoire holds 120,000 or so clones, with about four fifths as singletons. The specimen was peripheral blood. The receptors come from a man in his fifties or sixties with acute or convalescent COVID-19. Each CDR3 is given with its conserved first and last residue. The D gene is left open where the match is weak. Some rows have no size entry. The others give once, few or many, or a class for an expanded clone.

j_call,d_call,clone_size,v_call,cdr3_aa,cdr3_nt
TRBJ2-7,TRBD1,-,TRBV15,CATSRAPARGLTYEQYF,TGTGCCACCAGCAGGGCACCCGCCAGGGGGCTAACGTACGAGCAGTACTTC
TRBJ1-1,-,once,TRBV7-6,CASSLLVGGGDTEAFF,TGTGCCAGCAGCTTATTAGTCGGTGGGGGGGACACTGAAGCTTTCTTT
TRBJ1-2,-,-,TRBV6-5,CASSLLDLAYGYTF,TGTGCCAGCAGTCTATTGGACTTGGCCTATGGCTACACCTTC
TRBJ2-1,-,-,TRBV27,CASSLEGYNEQFF,TGTGCCAGCAGTCTCGAGGGCTACAATGAGCAGTTCTTC
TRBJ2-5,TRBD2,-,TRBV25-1,CASSVGTSGIGTQYF,TGTGCCAGCAGTGTCGGGACTAGCGGGATAGGGACCCAGTACTTC
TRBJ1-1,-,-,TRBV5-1,CASTAQSGNTEAFF,TGCGCCAGCACCGCCCAATCGGGGAACACTGAAGCTTTCTTT
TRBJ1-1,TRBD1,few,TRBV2,CASSEASDRGTVAFF,TGTGCCAGCAGTGAAGCTTCCGACAGGGGTACTGTAGCTTTCTTT
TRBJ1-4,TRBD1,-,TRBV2,CASSLQGVREKLFF,TGTGCCAGCAGTTTGCAGGGGGTGCGAGAAAAACTGTTTTTT
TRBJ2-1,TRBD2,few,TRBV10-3,CAISPSAGENYNEQFF,TGTGCCATCAGTCCCTCGGCGGGAGAGAATTACAATGAGCAGTTCTTC
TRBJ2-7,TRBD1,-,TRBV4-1,CASTGGHEQYF,TGCGCCAGCACAGGGGGACACGAGCAGTACTTC
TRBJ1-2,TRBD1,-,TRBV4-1,CASSQDRGQGYNGYTF,TGCGCCAGCAGCCAAGATCGAGGACAGGGCTATAATGGCTACACCTTC
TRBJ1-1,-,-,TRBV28,CASSPSWRGGGEAFF,TGTGCCAGCAGTCCGAGTTGGAGGGGAGGGGGAGAAGCTTTCTTT
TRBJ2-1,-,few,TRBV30,CAWSVLGRGEQFF,TGTGCCTGGAGTGTACTTGGGCGAGGGGAGCAGTTCTTC
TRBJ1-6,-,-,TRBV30,CAWTRTDVGSPLHF,TGTGCCTGGACCCGGACAGACGTTGGTTCACCCCTCCACTTT
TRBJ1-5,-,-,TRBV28,CASHRTDISNQPQHF,TGTGCCAGTCATCGGACAGACATTAGCAATCAGCCCCAGCATTTT
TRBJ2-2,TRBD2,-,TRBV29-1,CSALGLAGAGTGELFF,TGCAGCGCCCTCGGACTAGCGGGAGCGGGGACCGGGGAGCTGTTTTTT
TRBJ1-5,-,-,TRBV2,CASSEAQSNQPQHF,TGTGCCAGCAGTGAAGCCCAGTCAAATCAGCCCCAGCATTTT
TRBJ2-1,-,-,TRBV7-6,CASSLRTYQFGDDNEQFF,TGTGCCAGCAGCTTACGAACATACCAATTCGGGGATGACAATGAGCAGTTCTTC
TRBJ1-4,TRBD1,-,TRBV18,CASTRDRTNEKLFF,TGTGCCAGCACGCGGGACAGGACTAATGAAAAACTGTTTTTT
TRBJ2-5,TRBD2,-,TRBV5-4,CASSSNSGKETQYF,TGTGCCAGCAGCTCTAATAGCGGGAAAGAGACCCAGTACTTC
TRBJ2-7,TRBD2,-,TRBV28,CASSRMGLAGEWNEQYF,TGTGCCAGCAGTCGTATGGGACTAGCGGGAGAGTGGAACGAGCAGTACTTC
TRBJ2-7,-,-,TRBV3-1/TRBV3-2,CASSQGGSGSSYEQYF,TGTGCCAGCAGCCAAGGCGGTAGCGGAAGCTCCTACGAGCAGTACTTC
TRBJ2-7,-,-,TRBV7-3,CASSLDRYYEQYF,TGTGCCAGCAGCTTGGACAGATACTACGAGCAGTACTTC
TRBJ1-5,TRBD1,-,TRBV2,CASRGGQVSNQPQHF,TGTGCCAGCAGGGGAGGACAGGTGAGCAATCAGCCCCAGCATTTT
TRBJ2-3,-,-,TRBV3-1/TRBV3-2,CASSLIARTDTQYF,TGTGCCAGCAGCCTAATAGCGCGCACAGATACGCAGTATTTT
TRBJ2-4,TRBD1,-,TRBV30,CAWSVGAGGRRNIQYF,TGTGCCTGGAGTGTAGGGGCAGGGGGCCGGAGAAACATTCAGTACTTC
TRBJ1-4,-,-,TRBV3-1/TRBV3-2,CASSLTSREKLFF,TGTGCCAGCAGCCTTACTTCACGGGAAAAACTGTTTTTT
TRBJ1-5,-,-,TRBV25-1,CASSGDSDSNQPQHF,TGTGCCAGCAGTGGAGACAGCGATAGCAATCAGCCCCAGCATTTT
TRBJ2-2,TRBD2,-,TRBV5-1,CASSSGLAAPNTGELFF,TGCGCCAGCAGCTCCGGACTAGCGGCCCCGAACACCGGGGAGCTGTTTTTT
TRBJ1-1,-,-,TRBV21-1,CASSKGGWTGQRTEAFF,TGTGCCAGCAGCAAAGGGGGGTGGACAGGGCAGCGCACTGAAGCTTTCTTT
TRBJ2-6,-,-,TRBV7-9,CASGHGGNSVLTF,TGTGCCAGCGGACATGGGGGGAATAGTGTCCTGACTTTC
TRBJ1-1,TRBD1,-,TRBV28,CASSSRQGAMNTEAFF,TGTGCCAGCAGTTCCCGACAGGGGGCAATGAACACTGAAGCTTTCTTT
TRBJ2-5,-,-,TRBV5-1,CASSLLTGETQYF,TGCGCCAGCAGCTTATTGACGGGGGAGACCCAGTACTTC
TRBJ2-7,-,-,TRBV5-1,CASSLDWRASYEQYF,TGCGCCAGCAGCTTGGACTGGCGGGCCTCCTACGAGCAGTACTTC
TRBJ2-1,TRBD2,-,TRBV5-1,CASEPGLASYEQFF,TGCGCCAGCGAACCGGGACTAGCGTCGTATGAGCAGTTCTTC
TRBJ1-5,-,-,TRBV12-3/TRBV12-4,CASSSDSYQPQHF,TGTGCCAGCAGTTCAGACAGTTATCAGCCCCAGCATTTT
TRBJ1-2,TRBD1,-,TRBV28,CASSLNVAGGGYTF,TGTGCCAGCAGTTTAAACGTGGCAGGGGGAGGCTACACCTTC
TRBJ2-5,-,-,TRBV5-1,CASSFQGQYQETQYF,TGCGCCAGCAGTTTCCAGGGGCAGTACCAAGAGACCCAGTACTTC